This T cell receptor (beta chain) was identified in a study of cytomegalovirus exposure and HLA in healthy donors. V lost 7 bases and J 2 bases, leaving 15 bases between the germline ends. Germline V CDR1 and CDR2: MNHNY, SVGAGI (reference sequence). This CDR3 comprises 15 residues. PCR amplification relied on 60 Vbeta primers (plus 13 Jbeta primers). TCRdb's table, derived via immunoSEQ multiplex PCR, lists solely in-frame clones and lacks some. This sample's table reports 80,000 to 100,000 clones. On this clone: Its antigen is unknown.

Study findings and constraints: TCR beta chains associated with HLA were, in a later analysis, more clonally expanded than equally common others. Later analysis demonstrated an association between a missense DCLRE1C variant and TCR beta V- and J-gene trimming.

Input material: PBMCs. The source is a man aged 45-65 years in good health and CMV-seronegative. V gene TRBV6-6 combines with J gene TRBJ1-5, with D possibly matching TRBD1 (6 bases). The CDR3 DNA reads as TGTGCCAGCACCTCACATCCAGGGGGCAATCAGCCCCAGCATTTT. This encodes CASTSHPGGNQPQHF.